These 9 T cell receptor beta chains share one sample of origin, sequenced in a study of T cells expressing NK-cell markers. TCRdb reprocessed the 5' RACE reads; each CDR3 protein has one entry and no DNA is given. The table lists about 550,000 distinct CDR3 sequences, with approximately 3.6% in the top ten. Specimen: blood T cells: a sorted CD56 or NKG2C T cell subset, CD4+ or CD8+ T cells, or bulk PBMC T cells (not recorded which). The source of these receptors is a man aged 18 to 30 in good health.

This chain uses TRBV7-9 with TRBJ1-2; TCRdb outputs TRBD1, but without DNA this stays unchecked. Germline assignment: CDR1 SEHNR and CDR2 FQNEAQ (reference sequence). CDR3 length: 15 amino acids. CDR3 sequence reads: CASSLEADRAYGYTF.

The chain couples TRBV5-6 to TRBJ2-5; TCRdb outputs TRBD1, but without DNA this stays unchecked. Germline V gives CDR1 SGHDT, CDR2 YYEEEE. CDR3 length: 13 amino acids. CDR3 region: CASSQQGARPQYF.

V is TRBV7-6 and J is TRBJ2-5; TCRdb returns TRBD1, unconfirmable since there is no DNA. The CDR3 totals 18 residues. The germline gives CDR1 SGHVS, CDR2 FNYEAQ. CDR3 amino acids: CASSRPVGAGPDQETQYF.

The V gene is TRBV6-1, the J gene TRBJ1-1; the D gene TCRdb calls, TRBD1, cannot be checked with no DNA. CDR1 MNHNS and CDR2 SASEGT come from the germline V gene. The CDR3 has 14 amino acids. The CDR3 reads CASSQPWGGTEAFF.

The chain employs TRBV4-2 and TRBJ2-3; there is no DNA to check the TCRdb D call of TRBD2. The CDR3 consists of 19 residues. The V gene's germline CDR1 is LGHNA and CDR2 YNFKEQ. CDR3 amino acids: CASSQPESTSGRATDTQYF.

The chain is built from TRBV6-5 and TRBJ1-1. In germline, CDR1 is MNHEY, CDR2 SVGAGI. The CDR3 is 16 amino acids. CDR3 protein: CASSFNVKRLNTEAFF.

This chain links TRBV6-1 with TRBJ2-5. Looked up from germline, CDR1 is MNHNS and CDR2 is SASEGT. The CDR3 is 15 amino acids. The CDR3 sequence is CATRSIGGNKETQYF.

The chain joins TRBV2 to TRBJ2-3. Germline V gene data show CDR1 as SNHLY and CDR2 as FYNNEI. The CDR3 is 12 amino acids. This CDR3 reads CASSESTDTQYF.

V and J are TRBV5-4 and TRBJ2-3; with no DNA, the TCRdb D assignment of TRBD2 cannot be verified. Germline V gene lookup returns CDR1 SGHNT and CDR2 YYREEE (reference sequence). The CDR3 spans 19 residues. CDR3 amino acids: CASSLARLAGSLAPDTQYF. The whole variable domain, remainder taken from reference TRBV5-4 and TRBJ2-3, is ETGVTQSPTHLIKTRGQQVTLRCSSQSGHNTVSWYQQALGQGPQFIFQYYREEENGRGNFPPRFSGLQFPNYSSELNVNALELDDSALYLCASSLARLAGSLAPDTQYFGPGTRLTVL.